The clone carrying this T cell receptor beta chain was counted many times. The ends lost 4 bases at V and 5 bases at J; junction bases unmatched: 8. There are 15 residues in the CDR3. In germline, CDR1 is SGHNT, CDR2 YYREEE (reference sequence). The data were obtained in a study of CD8 T cells in ankylosing spondylitis. TCRdb re-called the 5' RACE reads through MiXCR, storing one row per CDR3 protein. The profile shows 250,000 to 400,000 distinct CDR3 sequences, around a tenth of them singletons. The chain couples TRBV5-4 to TRBJ2-2; TRBD2 aligns across 7 bases. Sequenced: blood, either unsorted or a sorted T cell fraction (not recorded which). The clonotype comes from a female donor with ankylosing spondylitis or in good health (not recorded which). CDR3 coding DNA: TGTGCCAGCAGCGCTTCGCTAGCGGATACCGGGGAGCTGTTTTTT. This translates into CASSASLADTGELFF.